This note documents a single TCR beta chain sequence. The sample belongs to a study of CD8 T cells in Susac syndrome. RNA, at about 0.5 to 1 ug, was reverse transcribed with random hexamers. One entry per CDR3 protein results from TCRdb running MiXCR on the immunoSEQ multiplex PCR reads. The sample comprises some 110,000 distinct CDR3 sequences, approximately 94% of which are singletons, and about 0.41% rests with the top ten. CD8+ and CD4+ T cells were negatively isolated; TEMRA cells were FACS-enriched. Trimming took off 1 base at V and 1 base at J, with 15 bases between the two ends. Germline V gene lookup returns CDR1 SGDLS and CDR2 YYNGEE. The CDR3 is 18 amino acids.

The source is a human donor with Susac syndrome. The chain carries TRBV9 and TRBJ2-6; D perhaps matches TRBD1 (5 bases). Sequenced sample: CD8+ T cells from PBMCs. The CDR3 spells CASSVFGGALSGANVLTF. CDR3 bases: TGTGCCAGCAGCGTATTCGGTGGGGCCTTATCTGGGGCCAACGTCCTGACTTTC.